A selection of T cell receptor beta chains follows, all from one sample in a study of blood T cell repertoires in COVID-19. Measured with immunoSEQ multiplex PCR; TCRdb has only the in-frame clones, and not every one. The table records around 240,000 clones, 86% of them present only once. The sequenced material came from PBMCs or T cells enriched from blood (not recorded which). The receptors were sampled from a woman between 45 and 65 years old who had recovered from COVID-19. The CDR3 runs from the conserved cysteine through the conserved F or W. Fields, in order: clone size, D gene, J gene, V gene, CDR3 protein, CDR3 DNA. The D gene is left open where the match is weak. The size field is filled for only some rows; it gives once, few, many or a size class.

- | - | TRBJ1-4 | TRBV7-9 | CASSFSSRSGALLNEKLFF | TGTGCCAGCAGCTTCTCCTCCAGATCGGGTGCTCTACTGAATGAAAAACTGTTTTTT
- | TRBD1 | TRBJ1-5 | TRBV6-1 | CASSEDHGTVNQPQHF | TGTGCCAGCAGTGAAGACCACGGGACAGTCAATCAGCCCCAGCATTTT
- | - | TRBJ1-2 | TRBV28 | CASLTGLGWGYTF | TGTGCCAGCTTAACAGGGTTGGGTTGGGGCTACACCTTC
many | TRBD1 | TRBJ1-2 | TRBV7-9 | CASRDADRGHGYTF | TGTGCCAGCAGAGACGCGGACAGGGGGCATGGCTACACCTTC
- | - | TRBJ2-6 | TRBV7-2 | CASRVAGANVLTF | TGTGCCAGCCGGGTGGCTGGGGCCAACGTCCTGACTTTC
- | TRBD1 | TRBJ1-2 | TRBV30 | CAWNDRAAYGYTF | TGTGCCTGGAATGACAGGGCGGCCTATGGCTACACCTTC
- | TRBD1 | TRBJ1-5 | TRBV7-8 | CASSSGQGANQPQHF | TGTGCCAGCAGCTCTGGACAGGGGGCGAATCAGCCCCAGCATTTT
- | - | TRBJ1-1 | TRBV27 | CASSLRNMNTEAFF | TGTGCCAGCAGTCTCAGAAACATGAACACTGAAGCTTTCTTT
- | TRBD1 | TRBJ1-6 | TRBV6-1 | CASSGGQGAGSYNSPLHF | TGTGCCAGCAGTGGGGGACAGGGGGCTGGGTCCTATAATTCACCCCTCCACTTT
- | - | TRBJ2-7 | TRBV27 | CASSFGRQGSYEQYF | TGTGCCAGCAGTTTCGGGAGACAGGGATCCTACGAGCAGTACTTC
- | TRBD1 | TRBJ1-1 | TRBV19 | CASSMTGEHTEAFF | TGTGCCAGTAGTATGACAGGGGAGCACACTGAAGCTTTCTTT
- | TRBD1 | TRBJ1-6 | TRBV30 | CAWMMTGGHSPLHF | TGTGCCTGGATGATGACAGGGGGGCATTCACCCCTCCACTTT
- | - | TRBJ1-3 | TRBV30 | CAWRVPTAHSGNTIYF | TGTGCCTGGAGGGTTCCGACAGCGCACTCTGGAAACACCATATATTTT
- | - | TRBJ2-7 | TRBV4-3 | CASSQDAGSYEQYF | TGCGCCAGCAGCCAAGATGCGGGGTCATACGAGCAGTACTTC
- | TRBD1 | TRBJ2-5 | TRBV25-1 | CASSAIGTASQETQYF | TGTGCCAGCAGTGCCATAGGGACAGCTAGCCAAGAGACCCAGTACTTC
- | - | TRBJ2-2 | TRBV27 | CASSFSLTGELFF | TGTGCCAGCAGTTTCTCCCTAACCGGGGAGCTGTTTTTT
- | - | TRBJ1-1 | TRBV5-6 | CASSLADRRNTEAFF | TGTGCCAGCAGCTTGGCCGACAGGAGGAACACTGAAGCTTTCTTT
- | - | TRBJ1-5 | TRBV5-1 | CASSLGGGNQPQHF | TGCGCCAGCAGCTTGGGGGGAGGCAATCAGCCCCAGCATTTT
- | TRBD2 | TRBJ2-7 | TRBV6-4 | CASRGFNGGTRYEQYF | TGTGCCAGCAGGGGATTTAACGGGGGGACCCGTTACGAGCAGTACTTC
- | TRBD1 | TRBJ1-1 | TRBV11-3 | CASSPRDRGPDTEAFF | TGTGCCAGCAGCCCCCGGGACAGGGGGCCTGACACTGAAGCTTTCTTT
- | - | TRBJ1-2 | TRBV6-5 | CASTPSSLPGGYTF | TGTGCCAGCACCCCGAGCTCTCTACCGGGGGGCTACACCTTC
once | TRBD1 | TRBJ1-5 | TRBV5-1 | CASSPTGNSNQPQHF | TGCGCCAGCAGCCCGACAGGGAATAGCAATCAGCCCCAGCATTTT
once | - | TRBJ2-5 | TRBV28 | CACSPQWETQYF | TGTGCCTGCTCACCTCAGTGGGAGACCCAGTACTTC
- | TRBD2 | TRBJ2-3 | TRBV18 | CASSPGLAGDQITDTQYF | TGTGCCAGCTCACCAGGACTAGCGGGGGATCAAATCACAGATACGCAGTATTTT
- | - | TRBJ2-3 | TRBV4-3 | CASSQGSRGPDTQYF | TGCGCCAGCAGCCAAGGTTCCAGGGGCCCAGATACGCAGTATTTT
- | - | TRBJ1-1 | TRBV30 | CAWRNRGQYDTEAFF | TGTGCCTGGAGGAACCGAGGACAGTACGACACTGAAGCTTTCTTT
- | TRBD1 | TRBJ1-4 | TRBV13 | CASSQRTGNATNEKLFF | TGTGCCAGCAGCCAACGGACAGGGAATGCAACTAATGAAAAACTGTTTTTT
- | - | TRBJ1-2 | TRBV10-2 | CASSEGAPNYGYTF | TGCGCCAGCAGTGAGGGGGCGCCGAACTATGGCTACACCTTC
once | - | TRBJ1-2 | TRBV21-1 | CASSKAPRGGYTF | TGTGCCAGCAGCAAAGCGCCTCGCGGTGGCTACACCTTC
- | - | TRBJ2-7 | TRBV19 | CASSRTVTYEQYF | TGTGCCAGTAGTCGGACTGTTACATACGAGCAGTACTTC
- | - | TRBJ1-2 | TRBV19 | CASSRTPTGTPTGYTF | TGTGCCAGTAGTAGAACTCCTACCGGGACTCCAACTGGCTACACCTTC
once | - | TRBJ2-3 | TRBV6-1 | CASSELGSGAATDTQYF | TGTGCCAGCAGTGAATTGGGTTCAGGGGCGGCCACAGATACGCAGTATTTT
- | - | TRBJ2-5 | TRBV5-6 | CASSLITRRLQETQYF | TGTGCCAGCAGCTTGATCACCCGACGACTGCAAGAGACCCAGTACTTC
- | - | TRBJ1-1 | TRBV6-1 | CASSDEVMNTEAFF | TGTGCCAGCAGTGATGAGGTTATGAACACTGAAGCTTTCTTT
once | TRBD2 | TRBJ2-7 | TRBV7-9 | CASRGTSGTGEQYF | TGTGCCAGCAGGGGGACTAGCGGGACGGGGGAGCAGTACTTC
- | TRBD2 | TRBJ2-1 | TRBV7-2 | CASSLRGGQPNEQFF | TGTGCCAGCAGCCTTCGGGGGGGCCAGCCCAATGAGCAGTTCTTC
- | - | TRBJ2-1 | TRBV30 | CAWSLKRGLQFF | TGTGCCTGGAGTTTAAAACGAGGGTTGCAGTTCTTC
- | - | TRBJ2-2 | TRBV9 | CASSSRQVNTGELFF | TGTGCCAGCAGCTCGCGACAGGTGAACACCGGGGAGCTGTTTTTT
- | - | TRBJ2-1 | TRBV10-3 | CAISLTQSGNEQFF | TGTGCCATCAGTCTTACCCAGAGCGGTAATGAGCAGTTCTTC
- | - | TRBJ2-2 | TRBV25-1 | CATPRGGGPNTGELFF | TGTGCCACCCCCAGGGGCGGGGGACCGAACACCGGGGAGCTGTTTTTT
- | TRBD2 | TRBJ2-3 | TRBV12-3/TRBV12-4 | CASSTSGGVKYF | TGTGCCAGCAGTACTAGCGGGGGGGTGAAGTATTTT
- | - | TRBJ1-1 | TRBV6-2/TRBV6-3 | CASSYPSSPGFNTEAFF | TGTGCCAGCAGTTACCCCTCCTCGCCCGGGTTCAACACTGAAGCTTTCTTT
- | TRBD2 | TRBJ2-3 | TRBV27 | CASSLTSGIADTQYF | TGTGCCAGCAGCCTGACTAGCGGGATTGCAGATACGCAGTATTTT
few | - | TRBJ1-6 | TRBV6-5 | CASRGTWQGNSPLHF | TGTGCCAGCAGGGGAACGTGGCAGGGAAATTCACCCCTCCACTTT
- | TRBD2 | TRBJ2-7 | TRBV9 | CASSGPGLAQYEQYF | TGTGCCAGCAGCGGACCGGGACTAGCGCAATACGAGCAGTACTTC
- | TRBD2 | TRBJ2-1 | TRBV7-2 | CASSLGAGGREQFF | TGTGCCAGCAGCTTAGGAGCGGGAGGTCGGGAGCAGTTCTTC
once | TRBD1 | TRBJ1-5 | TRBV2 | CASGRDRSPGPQHF | TGTGCCAGCGGTCGGGACAGGAGCCCTGGGCCCCAGCATTTT
once | - | TRBJ1-6 | TRBV4-1 | CASSGRTDSPLHF | TGCGCCAGCAGCGGTCGGACAGATTCACCCCTCCACTTT
- | - | TRBJ1-2 | TRBV6-5 | CASSPLAGGYGYTF | TGTGCCAGCAGTCCCCTTGCGGGCGGCTATGGCTACACCTTC
- | - | TRBJ1-5 | TRBV14 | CASSRGGRNQPQHF | TGTGCCAGCAGCCGCGGTGGCCGCAATCAGCCCCAGCATTTT
- | TRBD2 | TRBJ2-3 | TRBV6-5 | CASSYSFGLGTDTQYF | TGTGCCAGCAGTTACTCGTTTGGACTAGGCACAGATACGCAGTATTTT
- | TRBD1 | TRBJ1-4 | TRBV15 | CATSREGTATNEKLFF | TGTGCCACCAGCAGAGAGGGGACAGCGACTAATGAAAAACTGTTTTTT
- | TRBD2 | TRBJ2-3 | TRBV5-1 | CASSSSTSGGGDTQYF | TGCGCCAGCAGCTCCAGTACTAGCGGGGGTGGAGATACGCAGTATTTT
- | - | TRBJ1-4 | TRBV2 | CASSPGDVANEKLFF | TGTGCCAGCAGTCCAGGGGACGTAGCTAATGAAAAACTGTTTTTT